This TCR beta chain was captured by sequencing in a study of blood T cell repertoires in COVID-19. Study at large: Sources were T cells, B-cell-depleted T cells, or PBMCs; the material itself was cDNA or gDNA.

Germline lookup yields CDR1 LGHDT and CDR2 YNNKEL (reference sequence). The V and J ends lost 4 bases and 5 bases respectively, with 14 bases between them. The CDR3 is 14 residues long. The assay was immunoSEQ multiplex PCR, and TCRdb's table has in-frame clones only and misses some. The sample shows roughly 200,000 clones, about 83% of them seen only once. V is TRBV3-1 (or the pseudogene TRBV3-2) and J is TRBJ1-2; D is uncertain. What was sequenced was peripheral blood. The TCR was taken from a woman younger than 45 with COVID-19, enrolled during active disease. The CDR3 DNA sequence: TGTGCCAGCAGCCGAGACGTCGCTCGGTATGGCTACACCTTC. This encodes CASSRDVARYGYTF.